Listed below are T cell receptor beta chains from one sample, sequenced in a study of T cells in Graves' hyperthyroidism and ophthalmopathy. TCRdb passed the multiplex PCR reads through MiXCR, listing each CDR3 protein once. This sample has nearly 600,000 distinct CDR3 sequences; 12% to 15% occur once, and the top ten carry roughly 7.7%. The sequenced sample consisted of blood. The receptors stem from a woman between 18 and 29 years old with Graves' ophthalmopathy. CDR3s include the opening cysteine and the closing phenylalanine or tryptophan. The order of the fields is clone size, D gene, V gene, J gene, CDR3 DNA, CDR3 protein. The D gene is left open where the match is weak. Clone sizes are given selectively: once, few, many, or a class where the clone is expanded.

size: many
D: TRBD2
V: TRBV12-3/TRBV12-4
J: TRBJ2-1
DNA: TGTGCCAGCAGTGCACTAGCGGGAGGTGGCAATGAGCAGTTCTTC
CDR3: CASSALAGGGNEQFF

size: few
D: TRBD2
V: TRBV28
J: TRBJ2-5
DNA: TGTGCCAGCAGTCCCGCCGGGACTAGCGGTGGGGAGACCCAGTACTTC
CDR3: CASSPAGTSGGETQYF

size: few
D: NA
V: TRBV13
J: TRBJ2-7
DNA: TGTGCCAGCAGCTCATCCCCCAGCGGGTTAGCCTACGAGCAGTACTTC
CDR3: CASSSSPSGLAYEQYF

size: many
D: TRBD1
V: TRBV10-3
J: TRBJ2-2
DNA: TGTGCCATCAAGAACGGACAGGGCCTTTCCGGGGAGCTGTTTTTT
CDR3: CAIKNGQGLSGELFF

size: many
D: TRBD1
V: TRBV6-1
J: TRBJ2-7
DNA: TGTGCCAGCAGTCTCGGGACAGGGATCTACGAGCAGTACTTC
CDR3: CASSLGTGIYEQYF

size: many
D: NA
V: TRBV4-2
J: TRBJ1-1
DNA: TGTGCCAGCAGCCAAGATTGCCGAGGGGGAACTGAAGCTTTCTTT
CDR3: CASSQDCRGGTEAFF

size: many
D: TRBD1
V: TRBV2
J: TRBJ1-5
DNA: TGTGCCAGCAGCCGGGACAGGGGGCTTCAGCCCCAGCATTTT
CDR3: CASSRDRGLQPQHF

size: NA
D: TRBD2
V: TRBV4-3
J: TRBJ2-1
DNA: TGCGCCAGCAGCCAAGTGGGGACTAGCGGGAAGTTAAACAATGAGCAGTTCTTC
CDR3: CASSQVGTSGKLNNEQFF

size: many
D: TRBD1
V: TRBV7-9
J: TRBJ1-2
DNA: TGTGCCAGCAGCTCGATTGAGGGGGCTTATGGCTACACCTTC
CDR3: CASSSIEGAYGYTF

size: NA
D: NA
V: TRBV6-2/TRBV6-3
J: TRBJ1-1
DNA: TGTGCCAGCAGACCCGGGATGGGGACTGAAGCTTTCTTT
CDR3: CASRPGMGTEAFF

size: many
D: NA
V: TRBV5-5
J: TRBJ1-6
DNA: TGTGCCAGCAGCTTGCGAGGGGAAACCTATAATTCACCCCTCCACTTT
CDR3: CASSLRGETYNSPLHF

size: few
D: TRBD1
V: TRBV7-2
J: TRBJ1-5
DNA: TGTGCCAGCAGCTTAGCGGGGGACAGGGTTCAGCCCCAGCATTTT
CDR3: CASSLAGDRVQPQHF

size: NA
D: NA
V: TRBV9
J: TRBJ2-4
DNA: TGTGCCAGCAGCCCCTCCAACTTGGCCAAAAACATTCAGTACTTC
CDR3: CASSPSNLAKNIQYF

size: many
D: TRBD2
V: TRBV11-3
J: TRBJ2-2
DNA: TGTGCCAGCGGCCTAGCGGACACCGGGGAGCTGTTTTTT
CDR3: CASGLADTGELFF

size: few
D: TRBD2
V: TRBV9
J: TRBJ2-7
DNA: TGTGCCAGCAGCGGAAATAGGGGGGCAGGACTAGCGGGAGAGCCTTACGAGCAGTACTTC
CDR3: CASSGNRGAGLAGEPYEQYF

size: NA
D: NA
V: TRBV6-1
J: TRBJ2-7
DNA: TGTGCCAGCAGATATAGGGGAGACGAGCAGTACTTC
CDR3: CASRYRGDEQYF

size: many
D: TRBD1
V: TRBV2
J: TRBJ1-1
DNA: TGTGCCAGCAGTAAAAGCCCGGGACAGGGGGAAGCTTTCTTT
CDR3: CASSKSPGQGEAFF

size: many
D: TRBD1
V: TRBV5-1
J: TRBJ2-7
DNA: TGCGCCAGCAGCTTCACAGGGGGGTACGAGCAGTACTTC
CDR3: CASSFTGGYEQYF

size: many
D: NA
V: TRBV7-2
J: TRBJ2-7
DNA: TGTGCCAGCAGCTTTCCTAAGGACAGCGAGCAGTACTTC
CDR3: CASSFPKDSEQYF

size: many
D: NA
V: TRBV7-2
J: TRBJ1-1
DNA: TGTGCCAGCAGCCCCCGGACGGTCCTGAACACTGAAGCTTTCTTT
CDR3: CASSPRTVLNTEAFF

size: many
D: NA
V: TRBV9
J: TRBJ1-5
DNA: TGTGCCAGCAGCGTAGCCGGAGGCGCTCAGCCCCAGCATTTT
CDR3: CASSVAGGAQPQHF

size: few
D: TRBD2
V: TRBV24-1
J: TRBJ2-3
DNA: TGTGCCACCAGGGGGTCGGCGGGAGGGCCGGATGCAGATACGCAGTATTTT
CDR3: CATRGSAGGPDADTQYF

size: NA
D: NA
V: TRBV6-5
J: TRBJ2-7
DNA: TGTGCCAGCAGTTACTCCGTACTGGGGACAAGCACTAGCCCACCCGGCTCCTACGAGCAGTACTTC
CDR3: CASSYSVLGTSTSPPGSYEQYF

size: many
D: NA
V: TRBV18
J: TRBJ2-7
DNA: TGTGCCAGCTCACCATACGGGTGGACCTACGAGCAGTACTTC
CDR3: CASSPYGWTYEQYF

size: many
D: NA
V: TRBV7-2
J: TRBJ1-3
DNA: TGTGCCAGCAGCTTAGGGTTGGCGGGGATCCCTGCTGGAAACACCATATATTTT
CDR3: CASSLGLAGIPAGNTIYF

size: NA
D: TRBD1
V: TRBV2
J: TRBJ1-3
DNA: TGTGCCAGCAGTGCCCAGGGGGCAGGAGGAAACACCATATATTTT
CDR3: CASSAQGAGGNTIYF

size: many
D: TRBD2
V: TRBV19
J: TRBJ2-3
DNA: TGTGCCAGTAGTCCGACTAGCGGGGCAGATACGCAGTATTTT
CDR3: CASSPTSGADTQYF

size: many
D: TRBD1
V: TRBV30
J: TRBJ1-5
DNA: TGTGCCTGGAGTTTCTCTGGACAGGAGAATCAGCCCCAGCATTTT
CDR3: CAWSFSGQENQPQHF

size: NA
D: NA
V: TRBV10-3
J: TRBJ2-2
DNA: TGTGCCATCAATATCGGAACGAACACCGGGGAGCTGTTTTTT
CDR3: CAINIGTNTGELFF

size: NA
D: NA
V: TRBV30
J: TRBJ2-3
DNA: TGTGCCTGGGACACCATACCATACGACCCTAGCACAGATACGCAGTATTTT
CDR3: CAWDTIPYDPSTDTQYF